These T cell receptor beta chains were read from a single sample in a study of monozygotic twins with inflammatory bowel disease. TCRdb re-called the 5' RACE reads and gives one entry per CDR3 protein, without DNA. The clone table shows some 440,000 distinct CDR3 sequences, with the ten largest holding 2.4%. The sample consisted of blood. These TCRs come from a human donor with ulcerative colitis or Crohn's disease, or a healthy co-twin of an affected twin (not recorded which). Each CDR3 is given with its conserved first and last residue. Each record gives: J gene, V gene, CDR3 protein.

TRBJ2-7 TRBV5-1 CASSSGGAPYEQYF
TRBJ1-1 TRBV20-1 CSARDSTANTEAFF
TRBJ1-1 TRBV5-1 CASSPEGLRTEAFF
TRBJ2-1 TRBV7-2 CASSQTSGFYNEQFF
TRBJ1-2 TRBV20-1 CSARRQGSNYGYTF
TRBJ2-1 TRBV20-1 CSARAATGRDEQFF
TRBJ2-7 TRBV7-2 CASSLSGSHEQYF
TRBJ2-3 TRBV5-8 CASSLGFIRAGGPYF
TRBJ2-1 TRBV29-1 CSVEYSGLHNEQFF
TRBJ1-1 TRBV29-1 CSVIGQGREAFF
TRBJ1-4 TRBV10-3 CAISEQAAQTGKFF
TRBJ2-2 TRBV30 CAWSSANQGTGELFF
TRBJ2-3 TRBV20-1 CSASVTMASTDTQYF
TRBJ2-1 TRBV4-3 CASSQVARGRSYNEQFF
TRBJ1-2 TRBV4-3 CASSQDRTTYGYTF
TRBJ1-5 TRBV6-5 CASSHPGQGSNQPQHF
TRBJ1-5 TRBV15 CATSRAGLNQPQHF
TRBJ1-1 TRBV27 CASSSRLNTEAFF
TRBJ1-2 TRBV6-5 CATTQGNYGYTF
TRBJ1-2 TRBV29-1 CSVEQGAGSGYTF
TRBJ2-7 TRBV3-1 CASSDREASYEQYF
TRBJ1-1 TRBV30 CAWSSGTHIPSEAFF